Below, 29 T cell receptor beta chains from the same sample are listed, as sequenced in a study of Graves' ophthalmopathy and Graves' hyperthyroidism. Using RNA transcripts, the TCR beta CDR3 regions were amplified. Following a first-round RT-PCR that used HTBI primers, a second-round multiplex PCR was carried out. TCRdb reanalysed the multiplex PCR reads using MiXCR and keeps one entry per CDR3 protein. Of about 400,000 distinct CDR3 sequences in the sample, 18% were seen once. The sequencing sample was made of peripheral blood. Receptors were obtained from a woman younger than 35 with Graves' ophthalmopathy.

This clonotype has at least ten counts. The rearrangement links TRBV28 to TRBJ2-4; 7 nucleotides match TRBD1. Germline trimming cut 3 bases from V and 10 bases from J; bases unmatched to any gene: 6. This CDR3 is built from 13 residues. Germline CDR1 reads MDHEN; CDR2 reads SYDVKM. The CDR3, as DNA: TGTGCCAGCAGTTTCCTTTCACAGGGGATTCAGTACTTC. The encoded protein is CASSFLSQGIQYF.

The rearrangement uses TRBV30 and TRBJ1-5; D unresolved. This CDR3 has 14 residues. Per germline, CDR1 GTSNPN and CDR2 SVGIG (reference sequence). The V end lost 2 bases, the J end lost 2 bases, and 10 bases lay between the germline ends. The CDR3 spells CAWSFGVGNQPQHF. DNA for the CDR3: TGTGCCTGGAGTTTTGGTGTCGGCAATCAGCCCCAGCATTTT.

This clonotype was seen many times. The chain couples TRBV19 to TRBJ1-1; D gene unclear. V lost 3 bases and J lost 2, with 13 bases in between. CDR3 size: 15 residues. The germline V gene has CDR1 LNHDA and CDR2 SQIVND (reference sequence). The CDR3 protein is CASSIPPGFNTEAFF. CDR3 nucleotide sequence: TGTGCCAGTAGTATTCCTCCGGGGTTTAACACTGAAGCTTTCTTT. Together with reference TRBV19 and TRBJ1-1, the CDR3 gives the full variable domain: DGGITQSPKYLFRKEGQNVTLSCEQNLNHDAMYWYRQDPGQGLRLIYYSQIVNDFQKGDIAEGYSVSREKKESFPLTVTSAQKNPTAFYLCASSIPPGFNTEAFFGQGTRLTVV.

This sequence joins TRBV12-3 or TRBV12-4 and TRBJ1-1, with a weak D call TRBD1 (6 bases). Between the trimmed V and J ends, which lost 5 bases and 3 bases, there was a span of 13 bases. This CDR3 has 14 amino acids. CDR3 bases: TGTGCCAGCAGTCTCCGGGACACCTACACTGAAGCTTTCTTT. Translation gives CASSLRDTYTEAFF.

This clonotype was detected ten times or more. V gene TRBV6-1 combines with J gene TRBJ2-5; unclear D gene. Germline loops: CDR1 MNHNS, CDR2 SASEGT. This CDR3 is built from 16 residues. V lost 6 bases and J lost 5, with 22 bases in between. CDR3 DNA: TGTGCCAGCAGCTCCCCTCTTGGAATTGATGGGGAGACCCAGTACTTC. Translating it yields CASSSPLGIDGETQYF.

There are many counts of this clonotype. J is TRBJ1-6 and V is TRBV12-3 or TRBV12-4; D is perhaps TRBD1 (5 bases). The germline V and J ends were trimmed by 2 bases and 7 bases, with 12 bases remaining between them. This CDR3 has 15 amino acids. The DNA for the CDR3 is TGTGCCAGCAGTTTATGGGGGGAGGGGAATTCACCCCTCCACTTT. The encoded protein is CASSLWGEGNSPLHF.

This clonotype was picked up many times. The rearrangement joins TRBV18 to TRBJ1-5; tentatively, D is TRBD1 (6 bases). V was pared by 3 bases and J by 5 bases, with 14 bases between. The CDR3 has 15 residues. Looked up from germline, CDR1 is KGHSH and CDR2 is LQKENI. The CDR3 spells CASSPSTGVDQPQHF. In DNA form, the CDR3 reads TGTGCCAGCTCACCCTCGACAGGTGTGGATCAGCCCCAGCATTTT.

This clonotype was found many times. V gene TRBV5-4 combines with J gene TRBJ2-6; D gene uncertain. Germline V gives CDR1 SGHNT, CDR2 YYREEE (reference sequence). V dropped 5 bases and J dropped 4 bases, with 7 bases sitting between them. The CDR3 is 13 amino acids. The CDR3 DNA sequence: TGTGCCAGCAGGCAAAGGGGGGCCAACGTCCTGACTTTC. This codes for CASRQRGANVLTF.

This clonotype was counted many times. The rearrangement uses TRBV19 and TRBJ1-5, with TRBD1 matching 7 bases. The CDR3 loop spans 15 amino acids. Germline CDR1 reads LNHDA; CDR2 reads SQIVND (reference sequence). The ends lost 6 bases at V and 3 bases at J; junction bases unmatched: 8. This CDR3 is CASRAGTANNQPQHF. CDR3 in DNA: TGTGCCAGTAGGGCTGGGACAGCGAACAATCAGCCCCAGCATTTT.

This clonotype has a count of ten or more. The V and J genes are TRBV28 and TRBJ2-7; D call uncertain. Germline CDR1 MDHEN, CDR2 SYDVKM. The CDR3 runs 15 residues. V lost 0 bases to trimming and J lost 3 bases, with 12 bases between them. CDR3 DNA sequence: TGTGCCAGCAGTTTATGGTCAGAAAGCCTCTACGAGCAGTACTTC. It translates to CASSLWSESLYEQYF.

This clonotype was observed at least ten times. V is TRBV7-9 and J is TRBJ2-5, with a weak D call TRBD2 (7 bases). V was clipped by 1 base and J by 1 base, with 16 bases between them. This CDR3 comprises 17 residues. Per germline, CDR1 SEHNR and CDR2 FQNEAQ (reference sequence). The CDR3 nucleotides are TGTGCCAGCAGCTTAGGGGGGGGCAATTTTGTCCAAGAGACCCAGTACTTC. Its protein product is CASSLGGGNFVQETQYF.

CDR3 sequence reads: CASTTPRRGNTEAFF. DNA for the CDR3: TGTGCCAGTACTACCCCGAGGAGGGGGAACACTGAAGCTTTCTTT. The V gene is TRBV19, the J gene TRBJ1-1; possibly TRBD1 for D (5 bases). Germline CDR1 LNHDA, CDR2 SQIVND (reference sequence). Trimming left V 7 bases short and J 1 base short, with 16 bases between. This CDR3 has 15 residues.

This clonotype was counted many times. V and J are TRBV2 and TRBJ1-5; tentatively, D is TRBD1 (6 bases). The CDR3 runs to 15 residues. CDR1 is SNHLY, CDR2 FYNNEI, per germline. With 2 bases removed from V and 6 bases from J, the gap between germline ends came to 14 bases. CDR3: CASSEMAGASQPQHF. DNA for the CDR3: TGTGCCAGCAGTGAAATGGCAGGGGCGAGTCAGCCCCAGCATTTT.

In its sample, this clonotype was seen a few times. The rearrangement uses TRBV29-1 and TRBJ2-7; TRBD2 aligns across 7 bases. V was clipped by 4 bases and J by 6 bases; unmatched bases: 9. This CDR3 region has 13 residues. Germline V CDR1 and CDR2: SQVTM, ANQGSEA. The CDR3 bases are TGCAGCGTTGCCCACGGCGGGAGTTTCGAGCAGTACTTC. The encoded protein is CSVAHGGSFEQYF.

This clonotype showed up many times. The chain is built from TRBV18 and TRBJ1-6; D may be TRBD1 (6 bases). The germline V and J ends were trimmed by 3 bases and 0 bases, with 9 bases remaining between them. CDR3 size: 16 residues. The germline CDR1 and CDR2 sequences are KGHSH and LQKENI. This CDR3 reads CASSPGQSSYNSPLHF. The CDR3 bases are TGTGCCAGCTCACCCGGACAGAGCTCCTATAATTCACCCCTCCACTTT.

The rearrangement joins TRBV12-3 or TRBV12-4 to TRBJ1-5; the D gene is possibly TRBD1 (5 bases). CDR3 length: 17 residues. Trimming took off 6 bases at V and 4 bases at J, with 22 bases between the two ends. The CDR3 loop reads CASSPIAGPGGNQPQHF. CDR3 nucleotide sequence: TGTGCCAGCAGCCCGATAGCTGGACCCGGGGGAAATCAGCCCCAGCATTTT.

In its sample, this clonotype was seen many times. The chain joins TRBV29-1 to TRBJ2-7, with D perhaps TRBD2 (5 bases). V dropped 7 bases and J dropped 6 bases, with 16 bases sitting between them. The CDR3 loop spans 12 amino acids. Germline assignment: CDR1 SQVTM and CDR2 ANQGSEA. CDR3 DNA sequence: TGCAGCGCTCCGGACCCTCGGGGCGAGCAGTACTTC. It yields the protein CSAPDPRGEQYF.

The genes are TRBV6-5 and TRBJ2-7, with 10 bases matching TRBD1. After removal of 2 bases from V and 2 bases from J, the junction contained 3 bases not matched to a gene. CDR1 MNHEY and CDR2 SVGAGI come from the germline V gene. The length of the CDR3 is 15 residues. The DNA for the CDR3 is TGTGCCAGCAGTTACGGGACAGGGGTTCCCTACGAGCAGTACTTC. Amino acid sequence: CASSYGTGVPYEQYF.

This clonotype was detected many times. This chain connects TRBV7-2 to TRBJ2-4; 13 bases are a match to TRBD2. The CDR3 spans 16 residues. Germline CDR1 is SGHTA and CDR2 is FQGNSA. V dropped 1 base and J dropped 7; count of bases not matched to a gene: 4. The CDR3 DNA reads as TGTGCCAGCAGCTTAGGACTAGCGGGGGGAGTTAACATTCAGTACTTC. Translation gives CASSLGLAGGVNIQYF.

This clonotype was seen ten or more times. The CDR3 DNA sequence: TGTGCCAGCAGTTTCCGACAGGGAGGGGGAGAGACCCAGTACTTC. Amino acid sequence: CASSFRQGGGETQYF. This chain links TRBV12-3 or TRBV12-4 with TRBJ2-5; D could derive from TRBD1 or TRBD2 (7 bases each). V was pared by 3 bases and J by 4 bases, with 15 bases between. CDR3 length equals 15 residues.

This clonotype was counted ten times or more. This chain links TRBV6-5 with TRBJ1-5; D call uncertain. Deletions cut 2 bases from V and 6 bases from J, with 8 bases between. This CDR3 is 13 amino acids long. Germline lookup yields CDR1 MNHEY and CDR2 SVGAGI. In DNA, the CDR3 is TGTGCCAGCAGTTACGGTACGGGTCAGCCCCAGCATTTT. This codes for CASSYGTGQPQHF.

This clonotype was seen repeatedly, ten times or more. This chain uses TRBV7-9 with TRBJ1-1; no clear D. The CDR3 totals 12 residues. Germline values: CDR1 SEHNR, CDR2 FQNEAQ (reference sequence). Trimming removed 2 bases at V and 6 bases at J, with 7 bases between. DNA for the CDR3: TGTGCCAGCAGCTTAAGGCAGTCTGAAGCTTTCTTT. This encodes CASSLRQSEAFF.

This clonotype was seen at least ten times. The DNA of the CDR3 is TGCGCCAGCAGCCAAGATAGAAAAAACATTCAGTACTTC. Encoded protein: CASSQDRKNIQYF. The V and J genes are TRBV4-3 and TRBJ2-4; no definite D call. V lost 0 bases, J lost 4 bases, and 4 bases lay in between. The CDR3 is made up of 13 amino acids. In germline, CDR1 is LGHNA, CDR2 YSLEER.

V gene TRBV29-1 combines with J gene TRBJ2-2; no definite D call. Trimming shortened V by 7 bases and J by 0 bases, and 18 bases separated the two germline ends. CDR3 length: 16 residues. The germline gives CDR1 SQVTM, CDR2 ANQGSEA. The CDR3 here is CSDLSQILANTGELFF. Written as DNA, the CDR3 is TGCAGCGATTTGTCACAGATTTTAGCGAACACCGGGGAGCTGTTTTTT.

This clonotype was counted many times. This chain joins TRBV18 and TRBJ1-1, with D possibly being TRBD1 (6 bases). The CDR3 extends over 14 amino acids. Germline V CDR1 and CDR2: KGHSH, LQKENI. V was shortened by 8 bases and J by 1 base, with 14 bases between the two germline ends. The CDR3 DNA is TGTGCCAGCAGCCCTGTACAGGGGAACACTGAAGCTTTCTTT. Translation gives CASSPVQGNTEAFF. The variable domain in full, with the rest retrieved from reference TRBV18 and TRBJ1-1, is NAGVMQNPRHLVRRRGQEARLRCSPMKGHSHVYWYRQLPEEGLKFMVYLQKENIIDESGMPKERFSAEFPKEGPSILRIQQVVRGDSAAYFCASSPVQGNTEAFFGQGTRLTVV.

This clonotype was seen many times. The chain combines TRBV12-3 or TRBV12-4 with TRBJ1-2, with 7 bases lining up with TRBD1. V was pared by 6 bases and J by 2 bases, with 3 bases of the junction left unmatched. The CDR3 is 13 amino acids. In DNA, the CDR3 is TGTGCCAGCAGGACAGGGCCCAACTATGGCTACACCTTC. Translated: CASRTGPNYGYTF.

This clonotype came up a few times. The junction and the germline gene differ at one end; a read error may be behind it. The V call is TRBV12-3 or TRBV12-4, the J call TRBJ1-2; D not certain. CDR3 size: 12 residues. The CDR3 sequence is CAGSYRDYGYTF. The CDR3 coding sequence is TGTGCCGGCAGTTATAGGGACTATGGCTACACCTTC.

Ten or more counts support this clonotype. The genes are TRBV30 and TRBJ1-3; no clear D gene. Germline CDR1 and CDR2: GTSNPN and SVGIG (reference sequence). The CDR3 runs to 12 residues. The ends were cut back, 6 bases at V and 4 bases at J, with 10 bases in the middle. CDR3 sequence (DNA): TGTGCCTGCCAGCTTGGAGGAAACACCATATATTTT. It translates to CACQLGGNTIYF.

This clonotype was picked up many times. V is TRBV28 and J is TRBJ2-7; 10 nucleotides align to TRBD1. CDR1 is MDHEN and CDR2 is SYDVKM in the germline V gene. This CDR3 has 16 residues. Trimming took 4 bases from V and 5 from J; bases not matched to a gene: 11. Here the CDR3 reads CASSSYLGTGVNEQYF. The CDR3 region has the DNA TGTGCCAGCAGTTCCTACCTCGGGACAGGGGTTAACGAGCAGTACTTC.